These 8 T cell receptor beta chains came from one sample sequenced in a study of vaccination effects on CD4 cells after COVID-19. Scientists isolated CD4+ T cells after an approximately ten-day culture period ended. All participants had two doses of either the BNT162b2 or mRNA-1273 vaccine. Assay used: immunoSEQ multiplex PCR; TCRdb lists only in-frame clones, some missing. The sample lists about 66,000 clones, roughly 80% occurring once. These receptors' antigens are unknown. This specimen was CD4+ T cells from PBMCs cultured without peptide, taken after COVID-19 vaccination. The receptors derive from a human donor who received a COVID-19 vaccine.

The V call is TRBV6-5, the J call TRBJ1-4, with D hard to call. Germline lookup yields CDR1 MNHEY and CDR2 SVGAGI. The germline V and J ends were trimmed by 0 bases and 8 bases, with 16 bases remaining between them. CDR3 length: 16 amino acids. The CDR3 reads CASSYSFFPDGEKLFF. CDR3 in DNA: TGTGCCAGCAGTTACTCGTTTTTCCCGGATGGCGAAAAACTGTTTTTT.

This chain links TRBV25-1 with TRBJ1-4; 9 nucleotides align to TRBD1. The V segment lost 6 bases and the J segment 3 bases; nucleotides outside the gene matches: 5. The CDR3 loop spans 15 amino acids. CDR1 is MGHDK, CDR2 SYGVNS, per germline. The CDR3 DNA follows: TGTGCCAGCAGGGAACAGGGGGCATCTAATGAAAAACTGTTTTTT. Translation: CASREQGASNEKLFF.

The chain employs TRBV5-8 and TRBJ1-1, with D possibly matching TRBD1 (6 bases). CDR3 length: 20 amino acids. The germline V gene has CDR1 SGHTS and CDR2 YDEGEE. V lost 7 bases and J 0 bases, leaving 31 bases between the germline ends. CDR3 loop: CASPQGRILLPSPMNTEAFF. As DNA, the CDR3 is TGTGCCAGCCCGCAGGGGCGGATTCTTCTACCCTCTCCAATGAACACTGAAGCTTTCTTT.

The chain has TRBV4-2 and TRBJ1-5; unclear D gene. The CDR3 covers 15 residues. V lost 1 base and J 0 bases, leaving 7 bases between the germline ends. Germline V gene sequence: CDR1 LGHNA, CDR2 YNFKEQ. The CDR3 loop is CASSQATGSNQPQHF. The CDR3 coding sequence is TGTGCCAGCAGCCAAGCCACCGGTAGCAATCAGCCCCAGCATTTT.

This clone was recorded only once. The chain recombines TRBV24-1 with TRBJ1-1, with 8 positions matching TRBD1. Trimming removed 7 bases from V and 6 bases from J; junction bases left unmatched: 3. CDR1 is KGHDR, CDR2 SFDVKD, per germline. The length of the CDR3 is 12 residues. The CDR3 loop is CATSLTGAEAFF. Written as DNA, the CDR3 is TGTGCCACCAGCCTGACAGGGGCTGAAGCTTTCTTT.

The genes are TRBV9 and TRBJ2-5; D is possibly TRBD1 (5 bases). Germline values: CDR1 SGDLS, CDR2 YYNGEE. The CDR3 runs 14 residues. V lost 2 bases and J 6 bases, leaving 14 bases between the germline ends. CDR3 residues: CASSVDPGMQTQYF. CDR3 in DNA: TGTGCCAGCAGCGTCGACCCAGGGATGCAGACCCAGTACTTC.

The chain has TRBV10-2 and TRBJ1-3; no reliable D call. Germline V gene lookup returns CDR1 WSHSY and CDR2 SAAADI. The CDR3 has 14 amino acids. The V end was cut by 4 bases, the J end by 9 bases, with 16 bases between. The CDR3 coding sequence is TGCGCCAGCAGTGGAACAGATCCTGGATCCACCATATATTTT. This codes for CASSGTDPGSTIYF.

The V and J genes are TRBV6-2 or TRBV6-3 and TRBJ2-7; 8 bases are a match to TRBD1. V lost 0 bases and J lost 4; bases outside the gene matches: 5. The CDR3 runs to 15 residues. Germline lookup yields CDR1 MNHEY and CDR2 SVGEGT. This chain's CDR3 is CASSYSPRGQYEQYV. CDR3 DNA sequence: TGTGCCAGCAGTTACTCGCCCAGGGGGCAGTACGAGCAGTACGTC.